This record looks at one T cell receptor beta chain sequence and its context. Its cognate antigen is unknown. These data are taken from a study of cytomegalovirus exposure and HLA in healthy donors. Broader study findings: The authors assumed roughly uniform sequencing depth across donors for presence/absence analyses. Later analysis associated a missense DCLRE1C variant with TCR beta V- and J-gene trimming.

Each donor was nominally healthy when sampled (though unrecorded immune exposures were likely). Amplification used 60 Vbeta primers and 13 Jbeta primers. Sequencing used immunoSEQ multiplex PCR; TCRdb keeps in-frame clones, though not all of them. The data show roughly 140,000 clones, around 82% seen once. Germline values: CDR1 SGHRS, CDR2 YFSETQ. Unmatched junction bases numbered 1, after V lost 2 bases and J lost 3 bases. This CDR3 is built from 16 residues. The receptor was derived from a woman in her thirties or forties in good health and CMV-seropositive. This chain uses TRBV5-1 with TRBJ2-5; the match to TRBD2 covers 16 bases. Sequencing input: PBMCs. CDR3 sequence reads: CASSFGTSGREETQYF. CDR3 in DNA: TGCGCCAGCAGCTTTGGGACTAGCGGGAGGGAAGAGACCCAGTACTTC.